The 29 T cell receptor beta chains reported below all come from one sample, sequenced in a study of T-cell memory formation after mild COVID-19. TCRdb re-derived calls from the 5' RACE reads in MiXCR, one entry per CDR3 protein. The top ten hold 2.5% to 3.5% of the sample, which has 200,000 to 250,000 distinct CDR3 sequences, 8% to 11% seen once. The sequencing sample was made of PBMCs or a T cell subset sorted from them (not recorded which). These receptor sequences come from a man between 18 and 35 years old who had mild COVID-19 (a few samples of this study predate the infection). Cell type and time point are not known.

The chain couples TRBV19 to TRBJ1-4, with D maybe TRBD1 (5 bases). This CDR3 is built from 15 residues. The germline V and J ends were trimmed by 3 bases and 8 bases, with 16 bases remaining between them. CDR1 LNHDA and CDR2 SQIVND come from the germline V gene (reference sequence). As DNA, the CDR3 is TGTGCCAGTAGTATGACCGGGACCACGGGGGAAAAACTGTTTTTT. It specifies CASSMTGTTGEKLFF.

This clonotype has more than one count but fewer than ten. The chain is built from TRBV5-5 and TRBJ1-1, with no clear D. Germline V gene sequence: CDR1 SGHKS, CDR2 YYEKEE (reference sequence). Between the trimmed V and J ends, which lost 1 base and 0 bases, there was a span of 16 bases. The CDR3 covers 17 residues. CDR3 coding DNA: TGTGCCAGCAGCTTGTACGGTGCGGGCGTGTTGAACACTGAAGCTTTCTTT. Its translation: CASSLYGAGVLNTEAFF. The variable domain in full, completed from reference TRBV5-5 and TRBJ1-1, reads DAGVTQSPTHLIKTRGQQVTLRCSPISGHKSVSWYQQVLGQGPQFIFQYYEKEERGRGNFPDRFSARQFPNYSSELNVNALLLGDSALYLCASSLYGAGVLNTEAFFGQGTRLTVV.

This clonotype showed up just a few times. The chain links TRBV9 to TRBJ2-5, with D maybe TRBD1 (6 bases). V was pared by 3 bases and J by 7 bases, with 19 bases between. The germline gives CDR1 SGDLS, CDR2 YYNGEE. This CDR3 is built from 15 residues. The CDR3 coding sequence is TGTGCCAGCAGCGGACTACAGGGCTCAGCACGGACCCAGTACTTC. It codes for CASSGLQGSARTQYF.

J is TRBJ1-1 and V is TRBV9, with D maybe TRBD1 (5 bases). Per the germline V gene, CDR1 is SGDLS and CDR2 is YYNGEE. Trimming took off 3 bases at V and 3 bases at J, with 24 bases between the two ends. The CDR3 totals 18 residues. Written as DNA, the CDR3 is TGTGCCAGCAGCGAACCCCGGGGGAGGTCCCATTCGGACACTGAAGCTTTCTTT. Translation gives CASSEPRGRSHSDTEAFF.

This clonotype showed up just a few times. The chain recombines TRBV4-3 with TRBJ2-3, with no clear D. The CDR3 covers 13 residues. Germline V lookup: CDR1 LGHNA, CDR2 YSLEER. Between the trimmed V and J ends, which lost 2 bases and 2 bases, there was a span of 5 bases. CDR3 nucleotides: TGCGCCAGCAGCCAACAGTACACAGATACGCAGTATTTT. Protein product: CASSQQYTDTQYF.

This clonotype was seen a handful of times. This chain connects TRBV4-2 to TRBJ2-7; 10 nucleotides line up with TRBD1. J lost 5 bases, V lost 4 bases, and 5 bases had no gene match. CDR3 size: 14 residues. Germline loops: CDR1 LGHNA, CDR2 YNFKEQ. The CDR3 region is CASSPGQGRHEQYV. DNA for the CDR3: TGTGCCAGCAGCCCGGGACAGGGGCGTCACGAGCAGTACGTC.

This clonotype was counted ten times or more. This chain connects TRBV5-1 to TRBJ2-2; no firm D call. V was pared by 0 bases and J by 5 bases, with 11 bases between. The CDR3 has 15 residues. In germline, CDR1 is SGHRS, CDR2 YFSETQ. CDR3 DNA sequence: TGCGCCAGCAGCTTGGCCGGAGATGGGACCGGGGAGCTGTTTTTT. Its translation is CASSLAGDGTGELFF.

Many counts were recorded for this clonotype. The chain uses TRBV4-1 and TRBJ2-3, with D perhaps TRBD2 (6 bases). Germline CDR1 and CDR2: MGHRA and YSYEKL. This CDR3 is built from 15 residues. Trimming took off 5 bases at V and 2 bases at J, with 14 bases between the two ends. The CDR3 region is CASSAAGTYTDTQYF. For the CDR3, the DNA is TGCGCCAGCAGCGCCGCCGGGACTTACACAGATACGCAGTATTTT.

This clonotype has at least ten counts. The genes are TRBV12-3 or TRBV12-4 and TRBJ2-3, with D tentatively TRBD1 (6 bases). The germline V and J ends were trimmed by 3 bases and 0 bases, with 10 bases remaining between them. The CDR3 has 15 residues. CDR3 bases: TGTGCCAGCAGTTTTACAGGGCGTAGCACAGATACGCAGTATTTT. Its translation: CASSFTGRSTDTQYF.

This clonotype has more than one count but fewer than ten. The rearrangement joins TRBV12-5 to TRBJ2-1; D assignment may be TRBD1 or TRBD2 (5 bases each). From germline, CDR1 is LGHNT and CDR2 FRNRAP. The V end lost 4 bases, the J end lost 4 bases, and 5 bases lay between the germline ends. This CDR3 is 12 amino acids long. The CDR3 nucleotides read TGTGCTAGTGGTTGGGGGTACAATGAGCAGTTCTTC. It specifies CASGWGYNEQFF. Variable domain in full (rest from reference TRBV12-5 and TRBJ2-1): DARVTQTPRHKVTEMGQEVTMRCQPILGHNTVFWYRQTMMQGLELLAYFRNRAPLDDSGMPKDRFSAEMPDATLATLKIQPSEPRDSAVYFCASGWGYNEQFFGPGTRLTVL.

This clonotype was detected only a few times. The J gene is TRBJ2-1, the V gene TRBV7-9; tentatively, D is TRBD1 (6 bases). The CDR3 is made up of 14 amino acids. Germline assignment: CDR1 SEHNR and CDR2 FQNEAQ (reference sequence). V lost 10 bases and J lost 0, with 13 bases in between. DNA of the CDR3: TGTGCCATCCCGGACAGCCTCTCCTACAATGAGCAGTTCTTC. This encodes CAIPDSLSYNEQFF.

Comment on this clonotype: One end of the junction varies from germline; a read error may be responsible. V and J are TRBV6-2 or TRBV6-3 and TRBJ2-1; D not resolved. CDR3 length: 13 amino acids. The germline V gene has CDR1 MNHEY and CDR2 SVGEGT. The CDR3 spells CASSHSVYNEQFF. The DNA for the CDR3 is TGTGCCAGCAGTCACTCCGTATACAATGAGCAGTTCTTC.

V gene TRBV7-2 combines with J gene TRBJ2-1; TRBD2 aligns across 14 bases. This CDR3 contains 16 residues. J gave up 4 bases and V 5 bases, and 4 bases lay outside the gene matches. In germline, CDR1 is SGHTA, CDR2 FQGNSA. The CDR3 reads CASSPRTSGGYNEQFF. CDR3 DNA sequence: TGTGCCAGCAGCCCCCGGACTAGCGGGGGGTACAATGAGCAGTTCTTC.

A few counts support this clonotype. The chain employs TRBV2 and TRBJ2-1, with D possibly matching TRBD1 (6 bases). CDR3 length equals 12 residues. From germline, CDR1 is SNHLY and CDR2 FYNNEI. V gave up 4 bases and J gave up 10 bases, with 11 bases separating them. The CDR3 coding sequence is TGTGCCAGCAGTGTCATCGGACAGGAGCAGTTCTTC. Protein: CASSVIGQEQFF.

The CDR3 spells CSVREETQYF. CDR3 in DNA: TGCAGCGTACGGGAAGAGACCCAGTACTTC. The chain couples TRBV29-1 to TRBJ2-5, with D uncertain. Germline V CDR1 and CDR2: SQVTM, ANQGSEA. There are 10 residues in the CDR3. V was pared by 6 bases and J by 3 bases, with 5 bases between.

This clonotype was detected a few times. The chain couples TRBV7-2 to TRBJ1-4; the D is unclear. The CDR3 sequence is 13 residues long. CDR1 and CDR2 from the germline V gene are SGHTA and FQGNSA. The germline V and J ends were trimmed by 2 bases and 7 bases, with 8 bases remaining between them. The CDR3: CASSLMGGEKLFF. Written as DNA, the CDR3 is TGTGCCAGCAGCTTAATGGGTGGTGAAAAACTGTTTTTT.

In its sample, this clonotype was seen a few times. The chain has TRBV20-1 and TRBJ1-1, with unresolved D. The CDR3 runs to 11 residues. Germline V gene sequence: CDR1 DFQATT, CDR2 SNEGSKA (reference sequence). Trimming left V 6 bases short and J 4 bases short, with 9 bases between. CDR3 loop: CSALVGTEAFF. The CDR3 DNA reads as TGCAGTGCCCTAGTTGGCACTGAAGCTTTCTTT.

The V call is TRBV18, the J call TRBJ1-1; weak D call: TRBD1 (5 bases). The CDR3 length is 15 residues. Trimming cost V 3 bases and J 5 bases, with 16 bases left between them. Germline assignment: CDR1 KGHSH and CDR2 LQKENI. CDR3 sequence: CASSPASGRGTEAFF. The CDR3 bases are TGTGCCAGCTCACCTGCGTCCGGCCGGGGGACTGAAGCTTTCTTT.

This clonotype was counted at least ten times. V is TRBV7-2 and J is TRBJ2-5; the D gene is possibly TRBD2 (5 bases). V was pared by 2 bases and J by 2 bases, with 9 bases between. This CDR3 is built from 14 residues. Per the germline V gene, CDR1 is SGHTA and CDR2 is FQGNSA. The CDR3 DNA is TGTGCCAGCAGCTTATCAGCGGCTCAAGAGACCCAGTACTTC. Protein: CASSLSAAQETQYF.

The rearrangement links TRBV24-1 to TRBJ1-6; no firm D call. The length of the CDR3 is 19 residues. V was cut by 1 base and J by 0 bases, with 15 bases left in between. In germline, CDR1 is KGHDR, CDR2 SFDVKD. The DNA for the CDR3 is TGTGCCACCAGTGATTTTTTGATATCTGGCTACTCCTATAATTCACCCCTCCACTTT. It encodes CATSDFLISGYSYNSPLHF.

The chain recombines TRBV7-2 with TRBJ2-2, with a weak D call TRBD1 (6 bases). The CDR3 is 15 amino acids. CDR1 is SGHTA, CDR2 FQGNSA, per germline. Trimming took 3 bases from V and 1 from J, leaving 9 bases between them. In nucleotides, the CDR3 is TGTGCCAGCAGCTTTTACAGGGTGAACACCGGGGAGCTGTTTTTT. It encodes CASSFYRVNTGELFF.

In this sample, this clonotype turned up a few times. V gene TRBV6-2 or TRBV6-3 combines with J gene TRBJ2-1; TRBD1 aligns across 10 bases. The J segment lost 2 bases and the V segment lost 6 bases, leaving 4 bases of the junction unmatched. Germline-derived CDR1 and CDR2 are MNHEY and SVGEGT. The CDR3 covers 15 residues. The CDR3 region is CASRTTGGPYNEQFF. The CDR3 DNA follows: TGTGCCAGCAGGACGACAGGGGGCCCCTACAATGAGCAGTTCTTC.

This chain connects TRBV6-2 or TRBV6-3 to TRBJ2-1, with TRBD2 matching 9 bases. This CDR3 contains 15 residues. The V gene end was trimmed by 6 bases and the J gene end by 0 bases; junction bases not matched to a gene: 3. Looked up from germline, CDR1 is MNHEY and CDR2 is SVGEGT. The CDR3 DNA follows: TGTGCCAGCAGAGTTAGCGGGGGCTCCTACAATGAGCAGTTCTTC. Protein: CASRVSGGSYNEQFF.

This clonotype was found a few times. The chain employs TRBV20-1 and TRBJ2-1; 9 bases fit TRBD2. This CDR3 is 15 amino acids long. Looked up from germline, CDR1 is DFQATT and CDR2 is SNEGSKA (reference sequence). The V gene end was trimmed by 1 base and the J gene end by 5 bases; junction bases not matched to a gene: 6. Written as DNA, the CDR3 is TGCAGTGCTAGAGGAGGCGGGGGGGCCAACAATGAGCAGTTCTTC. Translated: CSARGGGGANNEQFF.

This clonotype was seen only a few times. The chain combines TRBV6-2 or TRBV6-3 with TRBJ2-2, with 7 nucleotides matching TRBD2. The CDR3 loop spans 16 amino acids. Germline CDR1 reads MNHEY; CDR2 reads SVGEGT. V lost 7 bases to trimming and J lost 2 bases; unmatched junction nucleotides: 10. The CDR3 region has the DNA TGTGCCAGCACCGAGCGACTAGCCCTAAACACCGGGGAGCTGTTTTTT. Translated: CASTERLALNTGELFF.

This clonotype was counted between two and nine times. J is TRBJ1-2 and V is TRBV29-1; 9 positions agree with TRBD1. From germline, CDR1 is SQVTM and CDR2 ANQGSEA. This CDR3 has 13 amino acids. Losses at the gene ends were 7 bases for V and 7 bases for J; bases not matched to a gene: 10. This chain's CDR3 is CSGGGQGNFGYTF. CDR3 in DNA: TGCAGCGGGGGGGGACAGGGTAATTTTGGCTACACCTTC. The complete variable domain, with remaining parts taken from reference TRBV29-1 and TRBJ1-2, reads SAVISQKPSRDICQRGTSLTIQCQVDSQVTMMFWYRQQPGQSLTLIATANQGSEATYESGFVIDKFPISRPNLTFSTLTVSNMSPEDSSIYLCSGGGQGNFGYTFGSGTRLTVV.

This clonotype was counted a few times. The chain links TRBV5-6 to TRBJ1-2; D call uncertain. The CDR3 contains 15 residues. V was trimmed by 4 bases and J by 6 bases, leaving 19 bases between them. Germline CDR1 reads SGHDT; CDR2 reads YYEEEE. The DNA for the CDR3 is TGTGCCAGCAGCCCCAGATGGGCAACGGCCCATGGCTACACCTTC. The encoded protein is CASSPRWATAHGYTF.

The chain joins TRBV7-2 to TRBJ2-5; D perhaps matches TRBD1 (5 bases). The CDR3 has 13 residues. Trimming removed 6 bases at V and 5 bases at J, with 13 bases between. Germline V gene sequence: CDR1 SGHTA, CDR2 FQGNSA. In nucleotides, the CDR3 is TGTGCCAGCAGTGATAGTTCAGGGGAGACCCAGTACTTC. This codes for CASSDSSGETQYF. The whole variable domain, remainder taken from reference TRBV7-2 and TRBJ2-5, is GAGVSQSPSNKVTEKGKDVELRCDPISGHTALYWYRQSLGQGLEFLIYFQGNSAPDKSGLPSDRFSAERTGGSVSTLTIQRTQQEDSAVYLCASSDSSGETQYFGPGTRLLVL.

This clonotype was seen many times. This chain connects TRBV5-1 to TRBJ2-2; D remains unclear. This CDR3 has 16 residues. The ends were cut back, 2 bases at V and 1 base at J, with 12 bases in the middle. Germline assignment: CDR1 SGHRS and CDR2 YFSETQ. The CDR3 DNA follows: TGCGCCAGCAGCTTAAGCGATAGCCGGAACACCGGGGAGCTGTTTTTT. The encoded protein is CASSLSDSRNTGELFF.